This is a list of T cell receptor beta chains from one sample in a study of T cell repertoires in cytomegalovirus infection. Each CDR3 protein gets one entry after TCRdb re-called the reads with MiXCR. The data show roughly 920,000 distinct CDR3 sequences, with 30% to 40% seen just once and roughly 13% held by the top ten. No cognate antigen is known for these TCRs. Sequencing used cultured CD8+ T cells from PBMCs, obtained from culture after CMV antigen stimulation. Every receptor here comes from a human donor in good health (CMV status not recorded). Some clones in this sample may be carry-over from other donors' samples. Each CDR3 is given with its conserved first and last residue. Rows give clone size only sometimes, using once, few, many, or a class for an expanded clone.

CASSLSPQGSGTYNEQFF	18	-	TRBJ2-1	TRBV27
CASSPPGGARYEQFF	15	few	TRBJ2-1	TRBV2
CASSLGPAGSSYEQYF	16	few	TRBJ2-7	TRBV12-3/TRBV12-4
CASRDRRSPLHF	12	-	TRBJ1-6	TRBV12-3/TRBV12-4
CASSDTGGTYEQYF	14	many	TRBJ2-7	TRBV6-1
CASSKNGLLGDTEAFF	16	-	TRBJ1-1	TRBV28
CASSFTTGDEQFF	13	few	TRBJ2-1	TRBV28
CASSSPTGPNQPQHF	15	few	TRBJ1-5	TRBV7-2
CASSYSGETAMNTEAFF	17	-	TRBJ1-1	TRBV6-6
CASSLTGTTGELFF	14	many	TRBJ2-2	TRBV27
CASSRQEGTDQKLFF	15	few	TRBJ1-4	TRBV4-1
CSARGAYGQDYEQYF	15	-	TRBJ2-7	TRBV20-1
CASSQSTGSSSYNEQFF	17	many	TRBJ2-1	TRBV23-1
CASSPGPPYGYTF	13	-	TRBJ1-2	TRBV7-9
CARSLLLAGWEETQYF	16	-	TRBJ2-5	TRBV28
CASSVRGSGPYNEQFF	16	-	TRBJ2-1	TRBV9
CSARPSTGTLNYNEQFF	17	few	TRBJ2-1	TRBV20-1
CAISVPGELRSGYTF	15	-	TRBJ1-2	TRBV10-3
CASSPRQGAHGPYGYTF	17	many	TRBJ1-2	TRBV7-2
CATSDPGTDADTQYF	15	-	TRBJ2-3	TRBV24-1
CASRGGAGVRTGELFF	16	few	TRBJ2-2	TRBV27
CASSFLGQTEAFF	13	-	TRBJ1-1	TRBV7-6
CASNTGEEAFF	11	-	TRBJ1-1	TRBV6-5
CASSPSGTDGNTIYF	15	few	TRBJ1-3	TRBV27
CANSPQDGAPTSTDTQYF	18	-	TRBJ2-3	TRBV12-3/TRBV12-4
CASRRGGNRGRETQYF	16	few	TRBJ2-5	TRBV27
CASSSNQGLAGGQETQYF	18	-	TRBJ2-5	TRBV28
CASSPRDTPGELFF	14	-	TRBJ2-2	TRBV7-6
CASSRRQGKAGELFF	15	many	TRBJ2-2	TRBV7-7
CASSVANLNYGYTF	14	-	TRBJ1-2	TRBV9
CASSWTSNSPLHF	13	-	TRBJ1-6	TRBV2
CASSEDRGPSSYNEQFF	17	-	TRBJ2-1	TRBV14
CASSEITGAGYGYTF	15	-	TRBJ1-2	TRBV6-1